This T cell receptor (beta chain) was observed in a study of control samples from healthy donors and cancer patients. Assay used: immunoSEQ multiplex PCR; TCRdb lists only in-frame clones, some missing. This table has some 250,000 clones, more than 65% appearing once. Trimming shortened V by 3 bases and J by 4 bases, and 12 bases separated the two germline ends. The CDR3 has 14 residues. Germline loops: CDR1 LNHDA, CDR2 SQIVND (reference sequence). This clone was seen a few times. The V gene is TRBV19, the J gene TRBJ1-1; a possible D gene is TRBD1 (5 bases). This TCR came from a woman aged 55-69 years with lung cancer. The sequenced material came from PBMCs. CDR3 region: CASSIGGGSTEAFF. The DNA for the CDR3 is TGTGCCAGTAGTATTGGGGGAGGGAGCACTGAAGCTTTCTTT.